Listed here are 22 T cell receptor beta chains from one sample, sequenced in a study of blood T cell repertoires in COVID-19. TCRdb's table, derived via immunoSEQ multiplex PCR, lists solely in-frame clones and lacks some. The sample has more than 95,000 clones, 70% to 90% seen once. Input material: peripheral blood. These receptors were collected from a woman in her sixties with acute or convalescent COVID-19.

The V and J genes are TRBV28 and TRBJ2-5; TRBD1 agrees at 7 bases. Germline V gene data show CDR1 as MDHEN and CDR2 as SYDVKM. The V and J ends lost 5 bases and 6 bases, in that order; junction bases with no gene match: 6. There are 13 residues in the CDR3. This chain's CDR3 is CASSQQGMQTQYF. The CDR3, as DNA: TGTGCCAGCAGTCAACAGGGGATGCAGACCCAGTACTTC.

The V and J genes are TRBV7-8 and TRBJ1-6; D may be TRBD1 (5 bases). Germline CDR1 reads SGHVS; CDR2 reads FQNEAQ. This CDR3 spans 17 amino acids. Trimming removed 5 bases from V and 8 bases from J, with 22 bases in between. The chain's CDR3 is CASSPIRAGPSDSPLHF. The CDR3 DNA is TGTGCCAGCAGCCCAATTCGAGCGGGGCCCTCGGATTCACCCCTCCACTTT.

This chain connects TRBV28 to TRBJ2-7; D is possibly TRBD1 (5 bases). CDR1 and CDR2 (germline): MDHEN, SYDVKM. The CDR3 covers 11 residues. V shed 6 bases and J shed 3 bases, with 6 bases lying between them. The CDR3 coding sequence is TGTGCCAGCAGAGACAGCTACGAGCAGTACTTC. It is translated as CASRDSYEQYF. The full variable domain, with the rest looked up from reference TRBV28 and TRBJ2-7, is DVKVTQSSRYLVKRTGEKVFLECVQDMDHENMFWYRQDPGLGLRLIYFSYDVKMKEKGDIPEGYSVSREKKERFSLILESASTNQTSMYLCASRDSYEQYFGPGTRLTVT.

V usage is TRBV28 and J usage is TRBJ1-4, with 9 nucleotides matching TRBD1. J was trimmed by 9 bases and V by 2 bases; bases with no gene match: 7. This CDR3 comprises 15 residues. Per the germline V gene, CDR1 is MDHEN and CDR2 is SYDVKM. CDR3 sequence reads: CASSLPQGQGKKLFF. The CDR3 coding sequence is TGTGCCAGCAGTTTACCGCAGGGACAGGGAAAAAAACTGTTTTTT.

The chain is built from TRBV4-2 and TRBJ1-1; a weak D match, TRBD1 (6 bases). V was trimmed by 2 bases and J by 4 bases, leaving 11 bases between them. Per germline, CDR1 LGHNA and CDR2 YNFKEQ. This CDR3 spans 14 amino acids. CDR3 nucleotide sequence: TGTGCCAGCAGCCAAAGAGCAGGGGTCACTGAAGCTTTCTTT. This codes for CASSQRAGVTEAFF.

The V and J genes are TRBV24-1 and TRBJ1-5; 7 nucleotides match TRBD1. The CDR3 spans 15 residues. From germline, CDR1 is KGHDR and CDR2 SFDVKD. Trimming removed 4 bases from V and 2 bases from J; junction bases left unmatched: 4. The CDR3 sequence: CATSDTGTGNQPQHF. The CDR3 DNA reads TGTGCCACCAGTGACACCGGGACAGGCAATCAGCCCCAGCATTTT.

This rearrangement joins TRBV18 to TRBJ1-3; the match to TRBD1 covers 7 bases. CDR3 size: 13 residues. V gave up 3 bases and J gave up 4 bases; unmatched junction bases: 0. The germline gives CDR1 KGHSH, CDR2 LQKENI. The CDR3 coding sequence is TGTGCCAGCTCACCGGACAGGGGAAACACCATATATTTT. Its protein is CASSPDRGNTIYF.

The V gene is TRBV5-6, the J gene TRBJ2-3, with a tentative D call TRBD2 (5 bases). The germline gives CDR1 SGHDT, CDR2 YYEEEE. Trimming took 3 bases from V and 1 from J, leaving 9 bases between them. This CDR3 region has 14 residues. The CDR3 protein is CASSWGVGTDTQYF. The CDR3 DNA is TGTGCCAGCAGCTGGGGAGTGGGCACAGATACGCAGTATTTT.

The chain links TRBV10-3 to TRBJ2-1, with 7 bases fitting TRBD2. V was pared by 6 bases and J by 9 bases, with 5 bases of the junction left unmatched. CDR3 length: 12 amino acids. Germline V CDR1 and CDR2: ENHRY, SYGVKD. This CDR3 reads CAISLGEGEQFF. CDR3 coding DNA: TGTGCCATCAGCCTAGGGGAGGGTGAGCAGTTCTTC.

V is TRBV19 and J is TRBJ2-2; TRBD2 might be the D (6 bases). Germline V CDR1 and CDR2: LNHDA, SQIVND (reference sequence). V lost 5 bases to trimming and J lost 5 bases, with 12 bases between them. CDR3 length equals 14 residues. CDR3 bases: TGTGCCAGTAGTTTGGCAGGGAGGACCGGGGAGCTGTTTTTT. It specifies CASSLAGRTGELFF.

This rearrangement joins TRBV19 to TRBJ2-3, with 10 bases that match TRBD2. The germline V gene encodes CDR1 LNHDA and CDR2 SQIVND (reference sequence). This CDR3 spans 15 amino acids. V dropped 5 bases and J dropped 4; count of bases not matched to a gene: 6. CDR3 sequence: CASSSSGSLADTQYF. The CDR3 bases are TGTGCCAGTAGTTCTAGCGGGAGTCTGGCAGATACGCAGTATTTT.

The chain is built from TRBV30 and TRBJ2-1, with D perhaps matching TRBD2 (5 bases). The germline V gene has CDR1 GTSNPN and CDR2 SVGIG (reference sequence). The CDR3 is 15 residues long. The germline V and J ends were trimmed by 2 bases and 0 bases, with 11 bases remaining between them. The CDR3 protein is CAWSRITSSYNEQFF. The CDR3 DNA sequence: TGTGCCTGGAGTCGGATCACTAGCTCCTACAATGAGCAGTTCTTC. Combining the CDR3 with reference TRBV30 and TRBJ2-1 gives the whole variable domain SQTIHQWPATLVQPVGSPLSLECTVEGTSNPNLYWYRQAAGRGLQLLFYSVGIGQISSEVPQNLSASRPQDRQFILSSKKLLLSDSGFYLCAWSRITSSYNEQFFGPGTRLTVL.

This chain joins TRBV7-9 and TRBJ2-5, with 10 bases aligning to TRBD2. Unmatched junction bases numbered 9, after V lost 5 bases and J lost 0 bases. In germline, CDR1 is SEHNR, CDR2 FQNEAQ (reference sequence). This CDR3 comprises 17 residues. The CDR3 bases are TGTGCCAGCAGCCTTTCGTTAGCGGGAGGTAACCAAGAGACCCAGTACTTC. It translates to CASSLSLAGGNQETQYF. Full variable domain (outside the CDR3, taken from reference TRBV7-9 and TRBJ2-5): DTGVSQNPRHKITKRGQNVTFRCDPISEHNRLYWYRQTLGQGPEFLTYFQNEAQLEKSRLLSDRFSAERPKGSFSTLEIQRTEQGDSAMYLCASSLSLAGGNQETQYFGPGTRLLVL.

The chain couples TRBV27 to TRBJ2-7, with D tentatively TRBD1 (5 bases). The germline V gene encodes CDR1 MNHEY and CDR2 SMNVEV (reference sequence). CDR3 size: 14 residues. Deletions cut 8 bases from V and 0 bases from J, with 14 bases between. The DNA for the CDR3 is TGTGCCAGCCTTCCTTATGGGGCCTCCTACGAGCAGTACTTC. It encodes CASLPYGASYEQYF.

The chain employs TRBV7-3 and TRBJ2-7; D unresolved. Germline assignment: CDR1 SGHTA and CDR2 FQGTGA. The V gene lost 3 bases and the J gene lost 6 bases, with 3 bases spanning the gap. This CDR3 comprises 10 residues. The CDR3 DNA sequence: TGTGCCAGCAGCTTCTCCGAGCAGTACGTC. Protein product: CASSFSEQYV.

This chain joins TRBV5-1 and TRBJ2-3, with TRBD2 matching over 13 bases. V lost 1 base, J lost 4 bases, and 3 bases stayed unmatched. Germline V gene lookup returns CDR1 SGHRS and CDR2 YFSETQ. The CDR3 has 16 amino acids. Written as DNA, the CDR3 is TGCGCCAGCAGCTTGCGGACTAGCGGGGGTTCAGATACGCAGTATTTT. Its translation: CASSLRTSGGSDTQYF.

CDR3 bases: TGTGCCAGCAGTTACTCGCAGGGGCTGAACTACAATGAGCAGTTCTTC. This codes for CASSYSQGLNYNEQFF. This rearrangement joins TRBV6-5 to TRBJ2-1; a weak D match, TRBD1 (6 bases). CDR3 size: 16 residues. V shed 0 bases and J shed 3 bases, with 12 bases lying between them. CDR1 and CDR2 (germline): MNHEY, SVGAGI.

This chain joins TRBV18 and TRBJ1-4; possible D gene TRBD1, 5 bases. V dropped 6 bases and J dropped 8 bases, with 13 bases sitting between them. The CDR3 is 13 amino acids. Germline values: CDR1 KGHSH, CDR2 LQKENI. CDR3 DNA: TGTGCCAGCTCCAGGGAAGCGGGCGAAAAACTGTTTTTT. Its protein product is CASSREAGEKLFF.

The chain recombines TRBV29-1 with TRBJ2-1; 7 positions match TRBD2. Germline trimming cut 2 bases from V and 9 bases from J; bases unmatched to any gene: 10. CDR3 length: 14 residues. CDR1 and CDR2 (germline): SQVTM, ANQGSEA. In DNA, the CDR3 is TGCAGCGTTGAAAGCGGGGTGATGATAGGTGAGCAGTTCTTC. As protein: CSVESGVMIGEQFF.

In DNA, the CDR3 is TGTGCCAGCAGCCCCACCGGGACAGACATTTCCACTGAAGCTTTCTTT. It codes for CASSPTGTDISTEAFF. The chain carries TRBV3-1 (or the pseudogene TRBV3-2) and TRBJ1-1; 7 bases are shared with TRBD1. The CDR3 contains 16 residues. V shed 4 bases, J shed 4 bases, and the junction held 12 bases outside the gene matches. CDR1 LGHDT and CDR2 YNNKEL come from the germline V gene (reference sequence).

The rearrangement uses TRBV5-4 and TRBJ1-1; 11 nucleotides align to TRBD1. This CDR3 is built from 17 residues. CDR1 and CDR2 from the germline V gene are SGHNT and YYREEE (reference sequence). Trimming removed 6 bases from V and 7 bases from J; junction bases left unmatched: 17. CDR3 residues: CASTSFGQGARSGEAFF. CDR3 DNA: TGTGCCAGCACCTCCTTTGGACAGGGGGCGCGGTCTGGTGAAGCTTTCTTT. Based on the CDR3 plus reference TRBV5-4 and TRBJ1-1, the full variable domain is ETGVTQSPTHLIKTRGQQVTLRCSSQSGHNTVSWYQQALGQGPQFIFQYYREEENGRGNFPPRFSGLQFPNYSSELNVNALELDDSALYLCASTSFGQGARSGEAFFGQGTRLTVV.

The genes are TRBV6-5 and TRBJ1-1, with a tentative D call TRBD1 (6 bases). This CDR3 region has 13 residues. V lost 6 bases, J lost 2 bases, and 10 bases lay in between. Germline assignment: CDR1 MNHEY and CDR2 SVGAGI. The CDR3 is CASSSQGNTEAFF. CDR3 nucleotides: TGTGCCAGCAGCTCACAGGGAAACACTGAAGCTTTCTTT.